This T cell receptor (beta chain) was documented in a study of T cell repertoires in cytomegalovirus infection. The wider study: Both a matching HLA type and CMV infection were indicated by public TCR beta signatures. Findings and caveats of the study: In two of eight donors, the top clonotype was HLA-C-restricted CMV-specific.

TCRdb re-called the reads with MiXCR, one entry per CDR3 protein. The data show 480,000 or so distinct CDR3 sequences, approximately 10% seen once. As to this clonotype: Antigen: not known.

The V end was cut by 0 bases, the J end by 4 bases, with 12 bases between. This CDR3 has 15 amino acids. Per the germline V gene, CDR1 is LGHDT and CDR2 is YNNKEL (reference sequence). The sample comprised PBMCs. The receptor's source is a human donor in good health (CMV status not recorded). Some clones in this sample may be carry-over from other donors' samples. The chain combines TRBV3-1 with TRBJ2-5, with D uncertain. The CDR3 region has the DNA TGTGCCAGCAGCCAAGACCCCACCTATCGAGAGACCCAGTACTTC. It specifies CASSQDPTYRETQYF.